A selection of T cell receptor beta chains follows, all from one sample in a study of T-cell memory formation after mild COVID-19. From the 5' RACE reads, TCRdb called clonotypes with MiXCR, one entry per CDR3 protein. Here the sample spans roughly 410,000 distinct CDR3 sequences, 24% being singletons. Sequenced material: PBMCs or a T cell subset sorted from them (not recorded which). All receptors derive from an adult woman who had mild COVID-19 (a few samples of this study predate the infection). Cell type and time point are not known. CDR3s include the opening cysteine and the closing phenylalanine or tryptophan. Each record gives: J gene, V gene, clone size, D gene, CDR3 DNA, CDR3 protein. D genes are given only for firm matches. Clone size appears in some rows only: once, few, many, or a class for an expanded clone.

J gene: TRBJ2-3
V gene: TRBV12-3/TRBV12-4
clone size: few
D gene: NA
CDR3 DNA: TGTGCCAGCAGTGCGCCGGGACCCGCCAGCACAGATACGCAGTATTTT
CDR3 protein: CASSAPGPASTDTQYF

J gene: TRBJ2-4
V gene: TRBV5-6
clone size: few
D gene: TRBD1
CDR3 DNA: TGTGCCAGCAGCTTCAGACAGGGGGCGAAAAACATTCAGTACTTC
CDR3 protein: CASSFRQGAKNIQYF

J gene: TRBJ1-1
V gene: TRBV4-1
clone size: few
D gene: NA
CDR3 DNA: TGCGCCAGCAGCCAAGGGGGTCCTGAAGCTTTCTTT
CDR3 protein: CASSQGGPEAFF

J gene: TRBJ1-2
V gene: TRBV19
clone size: few
D gene: TRBD1
CDR3 DNA: TGTGCCAGTAGTATGACAGGGGGCGAGAACTATGGCTACACCTTC
CDR3 protein: CASSMTGGENYGYTF

J gene: TRBJ2-7
V gene: TRBV20-1
clone size: NA
D gene: NA
CDR3 DNA: TGCAGTGCTAGAGACAGAGAGCAAGTCTCCTACGAGCAGTACTTC
CDR3 protein: CSARDREQVSYEQYF

J gene: TRBJ2-5
V gene: TRBV25-1
clone size: many
D gene: TRBD2
CDR3 DNA: TGTGCCAGCAGTGAGGGGGCAGGGGGACGACTAGCGGGAGACGGCGAAGAGACCCAGTACTTC
CDR3 protein: CASSEGAGGRLAGDGEETQYF

J gene: TRBJ1-1
V gene: TRBV4-1
clone size: NA
D gene: NA
CDR3 DNA: TGCGCCAGCAGCCAATCAGGGGCACTAGGGTTGAACACTGAAGCTTTCTTT
CDR3 protein: CASSQSGALGLNTEAFF

J gene: TRBJ1-1
V gene: TRBV7-1
clone size: NA
D gene: TRBD1
CDR3 DNA: TGTGCCAGCAGCTCAACAGGGGGCTCGGGGACTGAAGCTTTCTTT
CDR3 protein: CASSSTGGSGTEAFF

J gene: TRBJ2-1
V gene: TRBV6-5
clone size: NA
D gene: TRBD1
CDR3 DNA: TGTGCCAGCAGCTGGACAGGGGCTAGCTCCTACAATGAGCAGTTCTTC
CDR3 protein: CASSWTGASSYNEQFF

J gene: TRBJ2-1
V gene: TRBV14
clone size: NA
D gene: NA
CDR3 DNA: TGTGCCAGCAGCCACCTAGGGCTCTACCCGGACAATGAGCAGTTCTTC
CDR3 protein: CASSHLGLYPDNEQFF

J gene: TRBJ2-1
V gene: TRBV20-1
clone size: NA
D gene: TRBD1
CDR3 DNA: TGCAGTGCCCCTTTAGGAGACAGGGGGTACAATGAGCAGTTCTTC
CDR3 protein: CSAPLGDRGYNEQFF

J gene: TRBJ2-3
V gene: TRBV24-1
clone size: few
D gene: TRBD2
CDR3 DNA: TGTGCCACCAGTGACCCTTCTCTAGCGGGAGGGACCACAGATACGCAGTATTTT
CDR3 protein: CATSDPSLAGGTTDTQYF

J gene: TRBJ2-2
V gene: TRBV12-3/TRBV12-4
clone size: NA
D gene: NA
CDR3 DNA: TGTGCCAGCAGTCCACCCACTTTAGGGGACACCGGGGAGCTGTTTTTT
CDR3 protein: CASSPPTLGDTGELFF

J gene: TRBJ1-2
V gene: TRBV4-3
clone size: NA
D gene: TRBD1
CDR3 DNA: TGCGCCAGCAGCCAAGTCGGAGGGGGCGAGTTTTATGGCTACACCTTC
CDR3 protein: CASSQVGGGEFYGYTF

J gene: TRBJ2-1
V gene: TRBV6-5
clone size: many
D gene: NA
CDR3 DNA: TGTGCCAGCAGTCCCCCCAGCTACAATGAGCAGTTCTTC
CDR3 protein: CASSPPSYNEQFF

J gene: TRBJ2-7
V gene: TRBV4-3
clone size: few
D gene: TRBD2
CDR3 DNA: TGCGCCAGCAGCGGGGGACTAGGCCTCTACGAGCAGTACTTC
CDR3 protein: CASSGGLGLYEQYF

J gene: TRBJ1-1
V gene: TRBV20-1
clone size: few
D gene: NA
CDR3 DNA: TGCAGTGCCCCCCCCGGAGGACACTTGTCAACTGAAGCTTTCTTT
CDR3 protein: CSAPPGGHLSTEAFF

J gene: TRBJ1-1
V gene: TRBV6-1
clone size: NA
D gene: NA
CDR3 DNA: TGTGGTACACGGGCCGGTTCTCCGAACACTGAAGCTTTCTTT
CDR3 protein: CGTRAGSPNTEAFF

J gene: TRBJ1-1
V gene: TRBV5-6
clone size: few
D gene: NA
CDR3 DNA: TGTGCCAGCAGCCGGGGCAGGTATACGAACACTGAAGCTTTCTTT
CDR3 protein: CASSRGRYTNTEAFF

J gene: TRBJ1-2
V gene: TRBV6-5
clone size: NA
D gene: NA
CDR3 DNA: TGTGCCAGCAGTTTGGTCGGTGGTAACTATGGCTACACCTTC
CDR3 protein: CASSLVGGNYGYTF

J gene: TRBJ1-1
V gene: TRBV5-5
clone size: few
D gene: TRBD1
CDR3 DNA: TGTGCCAGCAGCCCGAAATGGACAGGCGGCGACACTGAAGCTTTCTTT
CDR3 protein: CASSPKWTGGDTEAFF

J gene: TRBJ1-1
V gene: TRBV7-3
clone size: NA
D gene: TRBD1
CDR3 DNA: TGTGCCAGCAGCCCCGACAGGGGGCCGAACACTGAAGCTTTCTTT
CDR3 protein: CASSPDRGPNTEAFF

J gene: TRBJ2-7
V gene: TRBV24-1
clone size: NA
D gene: NA
CDR3 DNA: TGTGCCACCAGTGATTATAGGGCGTACGAGCAGTACTTC
CDR3 protein: CATSDYRAYEQYF

J gene: TRBJ2-7
V gene: TRBV12-3/TRBV12-4
clone size: many
D gene: TRBD1
CDR3 DNA: TGTGCCAGCAGCCCCCCGGGACAGTTATACGAGCAGTACTTC
CDR3 protein: CASSPPGQLYEQYF

J gene: TRBJ2-7
V gene: TRBV12-3/TRBV12-4
clone size: NA
D gene: NA
CDR3 DNA: TGTGCCAGCAGTCTAAACAGGCCTCAGTACTTC
CDR3 protein: CASSLNRPQYF

J gene: TRBJ2-1
V gene: TRBV11-3
clone size: NA
D gene: TRBD2
CDR3 DNA: TGTGCCAGCAGCTACATTAGCGGGGGTCAGTTCTTC
CDR3 protein: CASSYISGGQFF